One sample yielded the 27 T cell receptor beta chains listed below, sequenced in a study of T cell changes during pregnancy in multiple sclerosis (dated by TCRdb to between 2017 and 2020). To prepare the library, the immunoSEQ multiplex PCR assay was applied. The table comes from immuneACCESS by way of TCRdb, which keeps in-frame sequences with V and J called. Part of the clones is missing from these tables; in studies checked, under half for an unresolved V gene and the rest for unknown reasons. Here the sample has around 80,000 clones; around 90% occur a single time. More than 1.4% of the sample is held by the ten biggest clonotypes. This material consisted of peripheral blood, taken before pregnancy. The receptors shown here come from a female donor with multiple sclerosis, enrolled in a pregnancy study.

The V and J genes are TRBV6-6 and TRBJ1-5; D gene ambiguous. CDR1 MNHNY and CDR2 SVGAGI come from the germline V gene (reference sequence). The V gene lost 5 bases and the J gene lost 0 bases, with 11 bases spanning the gap. This CDR3 is 15 amino acids long. The CDR3 DNA reads TGTGCCAGCAGTCCGCCTAGCGATAGCAATCAGCCCCAGCATTTT. Protein: CASSPPSDSNQPQHF.

The chain joins TRBV2 to TRBJ1-6, with D hard to call. CDR3 length: 16 residues. Trimming took off 6 bases at V and 0 bases at J, with 12 bases between the two ends. Per germline, CDR1 SNHLY and CDR2 FYNNEI. The CDR3 here is CASRIRESSYNSPLHF. DNA for the CDR3: TGTGCCAGCAGGATAAGAGAGAGCTCCTATAATTCACCCCTCCACTTT.

The chain is built from TRBV5-1 and TRBJ2-1, with 10 bases lining up with TRBD2. The CDR3 sequence is 19 residues long. Unmatched junction bases numbered 13, after V lost 0 bases and J lost 4 bases. Germline V gene sequence: CDR1 SGHRS, CDR2 YFSETQ. CDR3 sequence: CASSLAGFQRGGRYNEQFF. DNA for the CDR3: TGCGCCAGCAGCTTGGCCGGGTTCCAGCGGGGGGGCCGGTACAATGAGCAGTTCTTC.

The chain joins TRBV19 to TRBJ1-6, with D unclear. The CDR3 has 15 amino acids. Between the trimmed V and J ends, which lost 0 bases and 8 bases, there was a span of 11 bases. The germline V gene encodes CDR1 LNHDA and CDR2 SQIVND (reference sequence). DNA for the CDR3: TGTGCCAGTAGTATAGACTCCGACACTTATTCACCCCTCCACTTT. This sequence encodes CASSIDSDTYSPLHF.

The chain employs TRBV7-6 and TRBJ1-2, with a weak D call TRBD1 (5 bases). This CDR3 is 13 amino acids long. The V gene lost 3 bases and the J gene lost 2 bases, with 7 bases spanning the gap. Per germline, CDR1 SGHVS and CDR2 FNYEAQ. In DNA, the CDR3 is TGTGCCAGCAGCTTTGGGGCAAACTATGGCTACACCTTC. Protein: CASSFGANYGYTF.

The chain is built from TRBV7-9 and TRBJ1-3; TRBD1 agrees at 8 bases. V trimming: 1 base; J trimming: 0 bases; junction bases outside the gene matches: 2. The CDR3 is made up of 16 amino acids. The germline V gene encodes CDR1 SEHNR and CDR2 FQNEAQ (reference sequence). The CDR3 DNA is TGTGCCAGCAGCTTAGGACAGGGGAACTCTGGAAACACCATATATTTT. This gives the protein CASSLGQGNSGNTIYF.

The chain uses TRBV19 and TRBJ1-1; maybe TRBD1 (5 bases). The germline V gene encodes CDR1 LNHDA and CDR2 SQIVND (reference sequence). Trimming took off 4 bases at V and 7 bases at J, with 16 bases between the two ends. The CDR3 runs 14 residues. Written as DNA, the CDR3 is TGTGCCAGTAGTAACCTCGGAGGGACGAATGAAGCTTTCTTT. Protein product: CASSNLGGTNEAFF.

This clone has a single count. This chain joins TRBV6-6 and TRBJ2-3, with 10 bases identical to TRBD2. With 2 bases clipped from V and 4 bases from J, the junction kept 6 bases outside the gene matches. The CDR3 is made up of 16 amino acids. Germline values: CDR1 MNHNY, CDR2 SVGAGI (reference sequence). In DNA form, the CDR3 reads TGTGCCAGCAGTTACGAAAGCGGGGGGGCCCCAGATACGCAGTATTTT. It is translated as CASSYESGGAPDTQYF.

The chain joins TRBV7-2 to TRBJ2-2; D is ambiguous. The V end was cut by 7 bases, the J end by 7 bases, with 7 bases between. Germline CDR1 SGHTA, CDR2 FQGNSA. The CDR3 has 11 residues. The CDR3: CASTPYGELFF. In DNA, the CDR3 is TGTGCCAGCACCCCTTACGGGGAGCTGTTTTTT.

CDR3 nucleotides: TGTGCCAGCAGCGTAGAGACAGGGGGCACAGATACGCAGTATTTT. Protein product: CASSVETGGTDTQYF. The rearrangement uses TRBV9 and TRBJ2-3, with TRBD1 matching over 8 bases. Germline values: CDR1 SGDLS, CDR2 YYNGEE. V was clipped by 0 bases and J by 1 base; unmatched bases: 1. This CDR3 is 15 amino acids long.

This clone was observed once. V gene TRBV27 combines with J gene TRBJ1-1; the D gene is possibly TRBD1 (5 bases). CDR3 size: 15 residues. The V end lost 0 bases, the J end lost 4 bases, and 12 bases lay between the germline ends. Germline CDR1 and CDR2: MNHEY and SMNVEV (reference sequence). The CDR3 region has the DNA TGTGCCAGCAGTTTATCGACAGCCCCTTCCACTGAAGCTTTCTTT. Amino acids: CASSLSTAPSTEAFF.

This chain connects TRBV19 to TRBJ2-7, with 11 bases aligning to TRBD2. CDR1 and CDR2 (germline): LNHDA, SQIVND (reference sequence). J lost 3 bases, V lost 4 bases, and 14 bases had no gene match. The CDR3 runs to 18 residues. CDR3 protein: CASSRAASGGPQDYEQYF. The CDR3 region has the DNA TGTGCCAGTAGTAGGGCTGCTAGCGGGGGGCCCCAGGACTACGAGCAGTACTTC.

This chain's CDR3 is CASSAGLAGASTDTQYF. The CDR3 DNA follows: TGTGCCAGCAGTGCGGGACTAGCGGGGGCTAGCACAGATACGCAGTATTTT. The chain combines TRBV2 with TRBJ2-3; 14 nucleotides align to TRBD2. CDR1 is SNHLY and CDR2 is FYNNEI in the germline V gene. J lost 0 bases, V lost 4 bases, and 3 bases had no gene match. The CDR3 covers 17 residues.

The V and J genes are TRBV7-2 and TRBJ1-6; unclear D gene. The CDR3 is made up of 17 amino acids. In germline, CDR1 is SGHTA, CDR2 FQGNSA. Trimming removed 0 bases from V and 1 base from J, with 10 bases in between. This CDR3 reads CASSLARGSSYNSPLHF. DNA for the CDR3: TGTGCCAGCAGCTTAGCGCGGGGTTCGTCCTATAATTCACCCCTCCACTTT.

The CDR3 DNA reads TGTGCCAGCAGCGTAGGACAGGGGACTGAAGCTTTCTTT. It encodes CASSVGQGTEAFF. V and J are TRBV9 and TRBJ1-1, with TRBD1 matching 8 bases. CDR1 and CDR2 (germline): SGDLS, YYNGEE. The CDR3 loop spans 13 amino acids. V trimming: 0 bases; J trimming: 5 bases; junction bases outside the gene matches: 0.

This clone has a single count. The CDR3 is CASSRPGQGYEQYF. In DNA form, the CDR3 reads TGTGCCAGCTCACGGCCGGGACAGGGCTACGAGCAGTACTTC. The gene calls are TRBV18 and TRBJ2-7; 9 nucleotides match TRBD1. With 4 bases clipped from V and 3 bases from J, the junction kept 4 bases outside the gene matches. CDR1 and CDR2 from the germline V gene are KGHSH and LQKENI. This CDR3 comprises 14 residues. Together with reference TRBV18 and TRBJ2-7, the CDR3 gives the full variable domain: NAGVMQNPRHLVRRRGQEARLRCSPMKGHSHVYWYRQLPEEGLKFMVYLQKENIIDESGMPKERFSAEFPKEGPSILRIQQVVRGDSAAYFCASSRPGQGYEQYFGPGTRLTVT.

CDR3 sequence: CASSLLRDTEAFF. The CDR3 DNA is TGTGCCAGCAGCTTACTCCGTGACACTGAAGCTTTCTTT. The chain employs TRBV7-3 and TRBJ1-1; D gene ambiguous. V lost 2 bases and J lost 3, with 7 bases in between. This CDR3 has 13 amino acids. CDR1 SGHTA and CDR2 FQGTGA come from the germline V gene. The variable domain in full, completed from reference TRBV7-3 and TRBJ1-1, reads GAGVSQTPSNKVTEKGKYVELRCDPISGHTALYWYRQSLGQGPEFLIYFQGTGAADDSGLPNDRFFAVRPEGSVSTLKIQRTERGDSAVYLCASSLLRDTEAFFGQGTRLTVV.

The chain uses TRBV9 and TRBJ2-1; 7 bases fit TRBD2. Germline V gene sequence: CDR1 SGDLS, CDR2 YYNGEE. CDR3 length: 12 amino acids. Trimming removed 1 base from V and 9 bases from J; junction bases left unmatched: 1. The CDR3 DNA follows: TGTGCCAGCAGCGTATGGGAGGGTGAGCAGTTCTTC. Protein sequence: CASSVWEGEQFF.

The chain has TRBV13 and TRBJ1-2, with TRBD1 matching 8 bases. Germline V gene sequence: CDR1 PRHDT, CDR2 FYEKMQ (reference sequence). The V and J ends lost 4 bases and 6 bases, in that order; junction bases with no gene match: 4. The CDR3 sequence is 13 residues long. CDR3 protein: CASSSRQGHGYTF. The CDR3 coding sequence is TGTGCCAGCAGCTCAAGACAGGGGCATGGCTACACCTTC.

The J gene is TRBJ1-5, the V gene TRBV7-8, with TRBD1 identical over 9 bases. The V segment lost 4 bases and the J segment 4 bases; nucleotides outside the gene matches: 2. CDR1 and CDR2 (germline): SGHVS, FQNEAQ. The CDR3 is made up of 14 amino acids. As DNA, the CDR3 is TGTGCCAGCAGCTCGGGACAGGGAAATCAGCCCCAGCATTTT. Translating it yields CASSSGQGNQPQHF.

The V gene is TRBV7-3, the J gene TRBJ1-1; possible D gene TRBD1, 5 bases. V lost 5 bases and J 5 bases, leaving 15 bases between the germline ends. The CDR3 runs 14 residues. Looked up from germline, CDR1 is SGHTA and CDR2 is FQGTGA. CDR3 in amino acids: CASSPFGGETEAFF. Here the CDR3 DNA reads TGTGCCAGCAGCCCTTTTGGGGGGGAAACTGAAGCTTTCTTT.

The chain employs TRBV6-1 and TRBJ1-1; D not resolved. Trimming pared 7 bases from V and 4 bases from J, leaving 13 bases between. CDR1 and CDR2 (germline): MNHNS, SASEGT. CDR3 length: 13 amino acids. The CDR3 region is CASTIPTSTEAFF. In DNA, the CDR3 is TGTGCCAGCACTATACCAACCTCCACTGAAGCTTTCTTT.

The rearrangement joins TRBV19 to TRBJ2-5; 11 bases are shared with TRBD2. The V gene's germline CDR1 is LNHDA and CDR2 SQIVND (reference sequence). This CDR3 region has 15 residues. Unmatched junction bases numbered 11, after V lost 9 bases and J lost 5 bases. CDR3: CASSTNSGGAETQYF. CDR3 sequence (DNA): TGTGCCAGCTCGACTAATAGCGGGGGGGCGGAGACCCAGTACTTC.

This clone showed up just a few times. The rearrangement joins TRBV19 to TRBJ2-7; 9 bases match TRBD1. Germline CDR1 LNHDA, CDR2 SQIVND (reference sequence). The CDR3 is made up of 13 amino acids. V was pared by 7 bases and J by 4 bases, with 5 bases of the junction left unmatched. For the CDR3, the DNA is TGTGCCAGTAAGGGACAGGGACCTTACGAGCAGTACTTC. It specifies CASKGQGPYEQYF.

In DNA form, the CDR3 reads TGTGCCATCAGTGGGCAGGGAACAGATACGCAGTATTTT. Residues: CAISGQGTDTQYF. The chain links TRBV10-3 to TRBJ2-3; a possible D gene is TRBD1 (5 bases). CDR1 is ENHRY, CDR2 SYGVKD, per germline. The CDR3 has 13 amino acids. The V end was cut by 4 bases, the J end by 3 bases, with 8 bases between.

J is TRBJ2-5 and V is TRBV5-8, with 7 bases lining up with TRBD1. From germline, CDR1 is SGHTS and CDR2 YDEGEE. This CDR3 is built from 15 residues. Trimming took 3 bases from V and 2 from J; bases not matched to a gene: 7. CDR3 protein: CASSSPVQGQETQYF. CDR3 DNA sequence: TGTGCCAGCAGCTCGCCCGTACAGGGGCAAGAGACCCAGTACTTC.

The gene calls are TRBV5-1 and TRBJ1-1, with D maybe TRBD1 (6 bases). Germline CDR1 reads SGHRS; CDR2 reads YFSETQ. Trimming stripped 3 bases from V and 1 base from J, with 13 bases between. This CDR3 contains 15 residues. The CDR3 nucleotides are TGCGCCAGCAGCTCGTACAGGGTCGAGAACACTGAAGCTTTCTTT. Translating it yields CASSSYRVENTEAFF.